This is a list of T cell receptor beta chains from one sample in a study of cytomegalovirus exposure and HLA in healthy donors. Libraries were prepared by immunoSEQ multiplex PCR; TCRdb keeps only in-frame clonotypes and omits some of them. The sample holds around 140,000 clones; roughly three quarters are singletons and the top ten take roughly 2.9%. The sample was PBMCs. The receptors here all came from a female donor in good health and CMV-seronegative. CDR3s leave out the opening cysteine and the closing phenylalanine or tryptophan.

TRBV4-2	TRBJ1-5	ASSQDQQGYWPQH
TRBV2	TRBJ2-5	ASSERTYGAQY
TRBV7-9	TRBJ2-3	ASSLNSGDTQY
TRBV2	TRBJ2-1	ASSENSASYNEQF
TRBV11-3	TRBJ2-5	ASSGRQDPQETQY
TRBV7-9	TRBJ2-7	ASSPALGISGSREQY
TRBV9	TRBJ1-1	ASSVAAGGTEAF
TRBV5-1	TRBJ1-1	ASSVYQGQGNTEAF
TRBV14	TRBJ1-4	ASSLTGGGNEKLF
TRBV7-9	TRBJ2-5	ASSSETQY
TRBV13	TRBJ2-2	ASSPSNGELF
TRBV2	TRBJ1-4	ASSSEIPNEKLF
TRBV5-1	TRBJ2-3	ASSLTLDTQY
TRBV5-4	TRBJ2-2	ASSFVTNTGELF
TRBV6-6	TRBJ1-2	AIARGGLGGYT
TRBV2	TRBJ1-2	ASSGDRGSNYGYT
TRBV10-1	TRBJ1-2	ASSDRTRTGVHLVYGYT
TRBV5-1	TRBJ2-5	ASSFLWAEETQY
TRBV29-1	TRBJ2-5	SVEDPSSGKRETQY
TRBV5-1	TRBJ2-1	ASSPADRGRNNEQF
TRBV7-8	TRBJ2-3	ASSSDRRRDTQY
TRBV5-1	TRBJ1-5	ASSSQGGQPQH
TRBV5-1	TRBJ2-1	ASSLAVLAGGRYNEQF
TRBV2	TRBJ1-2	ASSPGQGIGGYT
TRBV9	TRBJ2-6	ARGQGGRTPSRTGANVLT
TRBV6-6	TRBJ2-1	ASRLQGVISNEQF
TRBV7-3	TRBJ2-5	ASSPDRGPQETQY
TRBV7-9	TRBJ2-7	SSSLVPGQRPYEQY
TRBV6-6	TRBJ1-5	ASSGQGSNQPQH